The clone carrying this T cell receptor beta chain was recorded only once. Germline V gene data show CDR1 as SEHNR and CDR2 as FQNEAQ (reference sequence). The CDR3 runs 15 residues. Trimming removed 5 bases at V and 0 bases at J, with 13 bases between. This table comes from immunoSEQ multiplex PCR, and its TCRdb copy is limited to in-frame clones, with some not included. The data hold some 41,000 clones, with about 89% observed a single time. This sample was taken from a study of OX40 agonist ivuxolimab in advanced cancers. Across the study: Clinicians treated patients with ivuxolimab, an agonistic anti-OX40 (CD134) antibody.

This chain joins TRBV7-9 and TRBJ1-1; D perhaps matches TRBD1 (5 bases). The TCR sequence derives from an adult with an advanced solid tumor such as melanoma, head and neck, liver or kidney cancer. The sequences come from CD4+ or CD8+ T cells sorted from blood, collected in a trial of the OX40 agonist ivuxolimab. In nucleotides, the CDR3 is TGTGCCAGCAGCCGAGAACCAGGGATGAACACTGAAGCTTTCTTT. Translated: CASSREPGMNTEAFF. The entire variable domain, with the rest obtained from reference TRBV7-9 and TRBJ1-1, is as follows: DTGVSQNPRHKITKRGQNVTFRCDPISEHNRLYWYRQTLGQGPEFLTYFQNEAQLEKSRLLSDRFSAERPKGSFSTLEIQRTEQGDSAMYLCASSREPGMNTEAFFGQGTRLTVV.